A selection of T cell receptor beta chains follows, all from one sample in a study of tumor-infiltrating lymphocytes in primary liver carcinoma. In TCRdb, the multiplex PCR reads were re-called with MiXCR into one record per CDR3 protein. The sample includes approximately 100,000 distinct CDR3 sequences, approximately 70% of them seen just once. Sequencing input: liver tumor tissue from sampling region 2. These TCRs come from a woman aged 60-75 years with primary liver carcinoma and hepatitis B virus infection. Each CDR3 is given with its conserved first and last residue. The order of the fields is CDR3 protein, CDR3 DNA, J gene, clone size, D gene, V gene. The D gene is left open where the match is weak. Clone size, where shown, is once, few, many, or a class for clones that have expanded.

CACSLGRGERGVDEQFF TGTGCTTGCAGCTTAGGTCGGGGGGAGCGGGGTGTCGATGAGCAGTTCTTC TRBJ2-1 - TRBD2 TRBV11-3
CASSSPLALYYHEQFF TGTGCCAGTAGTTCCCCTCTAGCACTGTATTACCATGAGCAGTTCTTC TRBJ2-1 - - TRBV19
CARSPLDWFGTDEKLLF TGCGCCAGAAGCCCACTCGATTGGTTTGGGACGGATGAAAAACTACTTTTT TRBJ1-4 - - TRBV4-1
CAISTRQVNEQLF TGTGCCATCAGTACCCGACAGGTAAATGAGCAGTTGTTC TRBJ2-1 - - TRBV10-3
CASSSRSGNNSLLHF TGTGCCAGCAGCTCCCGGTCAGGGAATAATTCACTCCTCCACTTT TRBJ1-6 - - TRBV11-2
CVSTLTGSALSYEQFF TGTGTCAGCACCCTAACAGGTTCAGCGCTCTCCTACGAGCAGTTCTTC TRBJ2-1 - - TRBV5-5
CSVEDLVLETQYF TGCAGCGTTGAAGATCTAGTCCTGGAGACCCAGTACTTC TRBJ2-5 many - TRBV29-1
CASSFQGTGGELFF TGTGCCAGCAGCTTTCAGGGCACTGGCGGGGAGCTGTTTTTT TRBJ2-2 few - TRBV7-3
CASSLLDNEQFF TGTGCCAGTAGTTTATTAGACAATGAGCAGTTCTTC TRBJ2-1 - - TRBV19
CSVATDAIAFF TGCAGCGTAGCCACCGATGCTATCGCTTTCTTT TRBJ1-1 medium-sized - TRBV29-1
CVSSLDRDDEQFF TGCGTCAGTAGCTTGGACAGGGACGATGAGCAGTTCTTC TRBJ2-1 once TRBD1 TRBV11-2
CASSIGLAAGGPNEQLF TGTGCCAGCAGCATAGGTCTGGCAGCGGGAGGGCCGAATGAGCAGCTCTTC TRBJ2-1 - TRBD2 TRBV11-2
CSVEDTGYEQYF TGCAGCGTTGAAGATACAGGCTACGAGCAGTACTTC TRBJ2-7 many - TRBV29-1
CVSSLSGRGGTDTQYF TGTGTCAGTAGCCTGAGCGGGAGGGGTGGGACAGATACGCAGTATTTT TRBJ2-3 - TRBD2 TRBV5-4
CASNSVSYEQYF TGTGCCAGCAATTCAGTCTCATACGAGCAGTATTTC TRBJ2-7 - - TRBV6-6
CSARKSWANVLTF TGCAGCGCCCGTAAGTCTTGGGCCAACGTTCTGACTTTC TRBJ2-6 - - TRBV29-1
CAWSSVMNIEAFF TGTGCCTGGAGCTCGGTCATGAACATTGAAGCTTTCTTT TRBJ1-1 - - TRBV30
CASIKGGAYTDTLYF TGTGCCAGCATAAAAGGCGGAGCATACACAGATACGCTGTATTTT TRBJ2-3 - - TRBV13
CVMEKTGDGETQYF TGTGTCATGGAGAAAACAGGGGATGGGGAGACCCAGTACTTC TRBJ2-5 - TRBD1 TRBV10-3
CASSIGGLATPNNEQFF TGTGCCAGCAGCATAGGCGGACTAGCGACACCTAACAATGAGCAGTTCTTC TRBJ2-1 - TRBD2 TRBV9
CASSSPVSGNTIYF TGTGCCAGCAGCTCTCCAGTCTCTGGAAACACCATATATTTT TRBJ1-3 many - TRBV7-8
CASYRAGTYGYTF TGTGCCAGCTATCGCGCAGGGACCTATGGCTACACCTTC TRBJ1-2 - - TRBV12-3/TRBV12-4
CVSSFFVSANTEAFF TGTGTCAGCAGCTTTTTTGTGTCAGCGAACACTGAAGCTTTCTTT TRBJ1-1 - - TRBV11-1
CASSLLGQGASLGF TGTGCCAGCAGTCTCCTAGGACAGGGGGCCTCACTGGGCTTC TRBJ2-5 - TRBD1 TRBV12-3/TRBV12-4
CASVAGLGTEAFF TGTGCCTCAGTGGCGGGGTTGGGCACTGAAGCTTTCTTT TRBJ1-1 - - TRBV28
CSAPDHGRTSYNEQFF TGCAGTGCTCCCGACCACGGGCGGACCTCCTACAATGAGCAGTTCTTC TRBJ2-1 - - TRBV20-1
CASSQVDTGTSGRDSKNIQYF TGCGCCAGCAGCCAAGTGGACACCGGGACTAGCGGGAGGGATAGCAAAAACATTCAGTACTTC TRBJ2-4 many TRBD2 TRBV4-1
CASRGLAIADTQYF TGTGCCAGCAGAGGACTAGCGATCGCAGATACGCAGTATTTT TRBJ2-3 many TRBD2 TRBV6-5
CACSLGEGVSTDTQYF TGTGCCTGCAGCTTAGGGGAGGGGGTTTCCACAGATACGCAGTATTTT TRBJ2-3 few - TRBV11-2
CVSSFRTSGSHNEQFF TGTGTCAGCAGCTTCCGGACTAGCGGGAGCCACAATGAGCAGTTCTTC TRBJ2-1 - TRBD2 TRBV12-3/TRBV12-4
CASSAGSGASTDTQYF TGTGCCAGCAGCGCTGGTAGCGGGGCTAGCACAGATACGCAGTATTTT TRBJ2-3 medium-sized TRBD2 TRBV11-2
CASSPPGGVRTIEAFF TGTGCCAGCAGCCCACCCGGGGGGGTGCGTACCATCGAAGCTTTCTTT TRBJ1-1 - - TRBV11-2
CASTLSELNIEAFF TGTGCCAGCACCCTGTCAGAGTTGAACATTGAAGCTTTCTTT TRBJ1-1 - - TRBV7-9
CASSPGRFGYTQYF TGTGCCAGCAGCCCCGGCAGGTTCGGGTATACGCAGTATTTT TRBJ2-3 - - TRBV14
CASTLDNQQFF TGTGCCAGCACTTTGGACAATCAGCAGTTCTTC TRBJ2-1 - - TRBV12-3/TRBV12-4
CASSKASGAVETQYF TGTGCCAGCAGCAAAGCGTCGGGCGCCGTGGAGACCCAGTACTTC TRBJ2-5 - - TRBV21-1
CASRIQGGQTLYF TGTGCCAGTAGAATCCAAGGGGGTCAGACCCTGTACTTC TRBJ2-5 - - TRBV11-3
CATSDSSGNTDTQYF TGTGCCACCAGTGATTCTAGCGGGAACACAGATACGCAGTATTTT TRBJ2-3 - TRBD2 TRBV24-1
CASSLEDSGSYERFF TGTGCCAGCAGCTTAGAGGATAGCGGGAGTTACGAGCGGTTCTTC TRBJ2-7 - TRBD2 TRBV11-3
CASSLGTGVSLKQYF TGTGCCAGCAGCTTAGGGACAGGGGTCTCCCTCAAACAGTACTTC TRBJ2-7 - TRBD1 TRBV11-3
CASSWGGSRETQYF TGTGCCAGCAGTTGGGGAGGGAGCAGGGAGACCCAGTACTTC TRBJ2-5 many TRBD2 TRBV28
CASQTGGNGTEAFF TGTGCCAGTCAGACAGGGGGCAATGGTACTGAAGCTTTCTTT TRBJ1-1 - TRBD1 TRBV28
CSVEDPWTSQGSSELFF TGCAGCGTTGAAGATCCCTGGACTAGTCAGGGGTCCAGTGAGCTGTTTTTT TRBJ2-2 - - TRBV29-1
CTSSLGRGEWGINEQFF TGTACCAGCAGCTTAGGTCGGGGGGAGTGGGGTATCAATGAGCAGTTCTTC TRBJ2-1 once TRBD2 TRBV11-3
CARSLVGGNGTDTEYF TGTGCCCGCAGCTTAGTTGGCGGGAATGGCACAGATACGGAGTATTTT TRBJ2-3 - - TRBV11-2
CASSLKADRWAQYF TGTGCCAGCAGTTTAAAGGCAGATCGGTGGGCGCAGTATTTT TRBJ2-3 - - TRBV28
CASSQTGVTCEQYF TGTGCCAGCAGCCAGACAGGGGTAACATGCGAGCAGTACTTC TRBJ2-7 once TRBD1 TRBV6-5
CASSLGRGKWGVNEQFF TGTGCCAGTAGCTTAGGTCGGGGGAAGTGGGGTGTCAATGAGCAGTTCTTC TRBJ2-1 - - TRBV11-3
CANSSLGRDGTEAFF TGTGCCAACAGCAGCTTGGGTAGGGACGGTACTGAAGCTTTCTTT TRBJ1-1 - - TRBV12-3/TRBV12-4
CASTQGCTQYF TGTGCCAGCACTCAGGGGTGTACACAGTATTTT TRBJ2-3 - - TRBV2
CAISLGRSTYNEQFF TGTGCCATCAGCTTGGGACGGTCCACCTACAATGAGCAGTTCTTC TRBJ2-1 - - TRBV7-8
CASSFRLRYTSSYEQYF TGTGCCAGCAGTTTTCGACTCCGGTACACTTCCTCCTACGAGCAGTACTTC TRBJ2-7 - - TRBV28
CSGGDEAFF TGCAGCGGAGGGGATGAAGCTTTCTTT TRBJ1-1 medium-sized - TRBV29-1
CASRRTGLAGTGELFF TGCGCCAGCAGGCGTACGGGACTAGCGGGGACCGGGGAGCTGTTTTTT TRBJ2-2 many TRBD2 TRBV5-1
CASSYGGPPNTEAFF TGTGCCAGCAGTTACGGAGGTCCTCCGAACACTGAAGCTTTCTTT TRBJ1-1 many - TRBV6-5
CASSGDSVIYSYTF TGTGCAAGCAGCGGGGACAGTGTCATATATAGCTACACCTTC TRBJ1-2 - TRBD1 TRBV11-2
CASSTRQGAGDEQYF TGTGCCAGCAGCACCCGACAGGGGGCGGGCGACGAGCAGTACTTC TRBJ2-7 medium-sized TRBD1 TRBV11-3
CASSLSGFGANVLTF TGTGCCAGCAGTTTGTCGGGGTTTGGGGCCAACGTCCTGACTTTC TRBJ2-6 many - TRBV12-3/TRBV12-4
CASSTDRGQGYGYTF TGTGCCAGCAGCACAGACAGGGGGCAGGGCTATGGCTACACCTTC TRBJ1-2 - TRBD1 TRBV7-9
CASSRQGMGSYNEQFF TGTGCCAGCAGTAGACAGGGGATGGGGTCCTACAATGAGCAGTTCTTC TRBJ2-1 few TRBD1 TRBV5-4